This T cell receptor (beta chain) originates from a study of cytomegalovirus exposure and HLA in healthy donors. Study-wide points: There were a few CMV-associated chains whose specificity for CMV antigens was confirmed in vitro. Previous analysis showed most TCR beta V segments were productive about 87% or about 30% of the time. Generally TCR sequences proved uncommon, though certain public TCRs appeared in numerous donors.

Looked up from germline, CDR1 is MNHNY and CDR2 is SVGAGI (reference sequence). V gave up 6 bases and J gave up 0 bases; unmatched junction bases: 4. The CDR3 has 15 amino acids. The donors comprised healthy bone marrow donors. As for this clone: What it recognizes is unknown.

The PCR employed 60 Vbeta primers together with 13 Jbeta primers. The assay was immunoSEQ multiplex PCR, and TCRdb's table has in-frame clones only and misses some. The sample records about 190,000 clones, under 85% being singletons. The specimen sequenced was PBMCs. This chain uses TRBV6-6 with TRBJ2-2, with 7 bases identical to TRBD1. The receptor comes from a woman under 30 in good health and CMV-seronegative. The CDR3 region is CASRPGTANTGELFF. The CDR3 DNA follows: TGTGCCAGCAGACCGGGGACAGCGAACACCGGGGAGCTGTTTTTT.